Below, one TCR beta chain is given with its context. Its antigen remains unidentified. The entry originates in a study of chemoradiotherapy in HPV16-positive cancers. Overall study: Candidate HPV-specific clones and shared TCR motifs came from two HPV16-positive patients.

The study, taken as a whole, reports: Non-HPV-specific T cells did not expand in tumors during treatment, whereas candidate HPV-specific clones and E7-related motifs did.

The data were produced by immunoSEQ multiplex PCR, yet TCRdb's version contains in-frame clones alone and is incomplete. The sample shows some 7,700 clones, just over 75% of them seen only once. The receptor was isolated from a human donor with HPV-associated anogenital cancer. The sample was taken from a patient who underwent chemoradiotherapy.

Here the CDR3 reads CASLGVQETQYF. The CDR3 DNA reads as TGTGCCAGCCTCGGTGTCCAAGAGACCCAGTACTTC. This chain uses TRBV2 with TRBJ2-5; no definite D call. The germline CDR1 and CDR2 sequences are SNHLY and FYNNEI. This CDR3 is built from 12 residues. The V and J ends lost 8 bases and 1 base respectively, with 8 bases between them.